Listed below are T cell receptor beta chains from one sample, sequenced in a study of blood T cell repertoires in COVID-19. Assay used: immunoSEQ multiplex PCR; TCRdb lists only in-frame clones, some missing. This sample carries roughly 200,000 clones, 88% of them seen once, and the ten largest clones take 1.6%. Sequenced input: peripheral blood. Receptor source: a man between 18 and 29 years old with active or convalescent COVID-19. Both conserved end residues are part of each CDR3. D genes are given only for firm matches. The size entry is marked missing in some rows and otherwise reads once, few, many or a size class.

V gene,D gene,J gene,clone size,CDR3 protein,CDR3 DNA
TRBV7-9,.,TRBJ2-7,.,CASSTGAPGEQYF,TGTGCCAGCAGCACGGGAGCCCCTGGGGAGCAGTACTTC
TRBV19,.,TRBJ2-6,.,CASSITGGTSGANVLTF,TGTGCCAGTAGTATAACGGGGGGCACCTCTGGGGCCAACGTCCTGACTTTC
TRBV4-2,TRBD2,TRBJ2-1,.,CASSRSGGYNEQFF,TGTGCCAGCAGCCGGAGCGGGGGCTACAATGAGCAGTTCTTC
TRBV19,.,TRBJ1-1,.,CASSIVGVGNTEAFF,TGTGCCAGTAGTATAGTAGGGGTGGGGAACACTGAAGCTTTCTTT
TRBV18,TRBD1,TRBJ2-1,.,CASSPGTDLNEQFF,TGTGCCAGCTCACCCGGGACAGATCTGAATGAGCAGTTCTTC
TRBV6-6,TRBD2,TRBJ2-1,.,CASSPGLAGYYNEQFF,TGTGCCAGCAGTCCTGGACTAGCGGGGTACTACAATGAGCAGTTCTTC
TRBV6-5,TRBD1,TRBJ1-1,.,CASSRQGAAEAFF,TGTGCCAGCAGCCGACAGGGCGCGGCTGAAGCTTTCTTT
TRBV18,.,TRBJ1-2,.,CASSPPDRYNYGYTF,TGTGCCAGCTCACCACCGGACAGATATAACTATGGCTACACCTTC
TRBV3-1/TRBV3-2,TRBD1,TRBJ2-1,.,CASSLDRGSGEQFF,TGTGCCAGCAGCCTAGACAGGGGGAGTGGTGAGCAGTTCTTC
TRBV19,.,TRBJ2-1,.,CASSSRIYNEQFF,TGTGCCAGTAGCTCGCGAATCTACAATGAGCAGTTCTTC
TRBV7-3,.,TRBJ2-7,.,CASNLPTALVGEQYF,TGTGCCAGCAATCTACCGACAGCTCTCGTCGGCGAGCAGTACTTC
TRBV12-3/TRBV12-4,.,TRBJ1-1,.,CASSFRGLVAFF,TGTGCCAGCAGTTTTAGGGGATTGGTCGCTTTCTTT
TRBV2,TRBD2,TRBJ2-7,.,CASSLAGGSYEQYF,TGTGCCAGCAGTTTAGCGGGAGGGTCCTACGAGCAGTACTTC
TRBV29-1,TRBD2,TRBJ2-7,.,CSVGGGTSGIQDEQYF,TGCAGCGTTGGAGGGGGGACTAGCGGGATTCAGGACGAGCAGTACTTC
TRBV24-1,TRBD1,TRBJ1-5,.,CATRLDRFRSQPQHF,TGTGCCACCAGACTGGACAGGTTTAGGAGTCAGCCCCAGCATTTT
TRBV7-9,TRBD1,TRBJ2-7,.,CASSQNWGQGSHEQYF,TGTGCCAGCAGCCAAAACTGGGGACAGGGCTCCCACGAGCAGTACTTC
TRBV12-3/TRBV12-4,.,TRBJ1-1,.,CASSFRRTEAFF,TGTGCCAGCAGTTTCCGGAGAACGGAAGCTTTCTTT
TRBV5-4,TRBD1,TRBJ1-1,.,CASSFQGQANTEAFF,TGTGCCAGCAGCTTTCAAGGACAGGCGAACACTGAAGCTTTCTTT
TRBV30,TRBD1,TRBJ1-2,.,CAWSVDRGAYGYTF,TGTGCCTGGAGTGTGGACAGGGGGGCCTACGGCTACACCTTC
TRBV19,.,TRBJ1-5,.,CASRDSGLDSNQPQHF,TGTGCCAGTAGGGATAGCGGGCTGGACAGCAATCAGCCCCAGCATTTT
TRBV7-9,TRBD1,TRBJ1-1,.,CASSLIGRGKLPEAFF,TGTGCCAGCAGCTTAATCGGCAGGGGGAAGTTGCCTGAAGCTTTCTTT
TRBV12-3/TRBV12-4,.,TRBJ1-1,.,CASSPRSNTEAFF,TGTGCCAGCAGTCCCCGGTCGAACACTGAAGCTTTCTTT
TRBV6-1,TRBD1,TRBJ1-3,.,CASSGPVRGPGNTIYF,TGTGCCAGCAGTGGTCCCGTCAGGGGGCCTGGAAACACCATATATTTT
TRBV5-6,.,TRBJ2-7,.,CASSAGVTGVEWQYF,TGTGCCAGCAGCGCTGGGGTTACGGGAGTTGAATGGCAGTACTTC
TRBV6-1,TRBD2,TRBJ2-7,.,CASSEDLEREVDEQYF,TGTGCCAGCAGTGAAGACTTGGAGCGGGAGGTCGACGAGCAGTACTTC
TRBV6-6,TRBD2,TRBJ2-1,.,CASSPARLAGGSYNEQFF,TGTGCCAGCAGTCCCGCGAGACTAGCGGGGGGTTCCTACAATGAGCAGTTCTTC
TRBV7-8,TRBD2,TRBJ2-3,.,CASSLVLAGGRDTQYF,TGTGCCAGCAGCTTAGTCCTAGCGGGGGGGAGGGATACGCAGTATTTT
TRBV7-2,TRBD1,TRBJ2-1,.,CASSLATGQGKFF,TGTGCCAGCAGCTTAGCGACAGGACAGGGGAAGTTCTTC
TRBV29-1,TRBD1,TRBJ1-1,once,CSVETGGLEAFF,TGCAGCGTTGAAACAGGGGGCCTTGAAGCTTTCTTT
TRBV4-1,TRBD1,TRBJ2-2,few,CASSSSPQGAISGNTGELFF,TGCGCCAGCAGCTCCTCCCCCCAGGGGGCGATAAGCGGGAACACCGGGGAGCTGTTTTTT
TRBV6-2/TRBV6-3,.,TRBJ2-2,.,CASSPARGGTGELFF,TGTGCCAGCAGCCCCGCCAGGGGTGGGACCGGGGAGCTGTTTTTT
TRBV5-6,TRBD1,TRBJ1-1,.,CASSFGTGGIRNTEAFF,TGTGCCAGCAGCTTTGGGACAGGGGGAATCCGAAACACTGAAGCTTTCTTT
TRBV6-2/TRBV6-3,TRBD2,TRBJ2-1,.,CASSNPGLAGGQQFF,TGTGCCAGCAGTAACCCGGGACTAGCGGGGGGGCAACAGTTCTTC